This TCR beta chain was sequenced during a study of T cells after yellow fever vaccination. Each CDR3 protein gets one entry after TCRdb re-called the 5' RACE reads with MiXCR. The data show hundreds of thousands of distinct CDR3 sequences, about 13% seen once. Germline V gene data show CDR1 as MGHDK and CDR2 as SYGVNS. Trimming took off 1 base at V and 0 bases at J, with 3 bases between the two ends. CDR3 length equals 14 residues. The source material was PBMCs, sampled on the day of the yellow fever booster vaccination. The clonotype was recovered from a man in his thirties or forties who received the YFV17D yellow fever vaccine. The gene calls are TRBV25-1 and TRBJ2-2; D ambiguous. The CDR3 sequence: CASSEWTNTGELFF. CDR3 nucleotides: TGTGCCAGCAGTGAATGGACGAACACCGGGGAGCTGTTTTTT.